This TCR beta chain was sequenced for a study of blood T cell repertoires in COVID-19. Study at large: The origin of the acute and convalescent COVID-19 samples was the United States, Italy and Spain. Sample material is recorded as cDNA or gDNA derived from T cells, B-cell-depleted T cells, or PBMCs.

This clone has a count of ten or more. Study processing details: The assay estimated nucleated cells by amplifying reference gene primers. Only in-frame clones appear in the TCRdb table, and some are missing; sequencing was by immunoSEQ multiplex PCR. Clonal size and the V and J genes are those of that table, whereas D and trimming came from the DNA. The profile shows some 200,000 clones, 70% to 85% of them singletons. This receptor was identified in a woman aged 35 to 49 who had recovered from COVID-19. Sequenced: peripheral blood.

The CDR3 loop reads CASSLSGTGTEQYF. CDR3 DNA sequence: TGTGCCAGCAGCTTATCCGGGACAGGCACCGAGCAGTACTTC. The chain joins TRBV7-6 to TRBJ2-7; 8 bases fit TRBD1. The germline V gene encodes CDR1 SGHVS and CDR2 FNYEAQ. V dropped 2 bases and J dropped 6; count of bases not matched to a gene: 6. CDR3 size: 14 residues.